These T cell receptor beta chains were read from a single sample in a study of shared clonotypes between healthy human individuals. Here immunoSEQ multiplex PCR was the method, and the copy in TCRdb shows in-frame clones only, minus some. The sample contains roughly 300,000 clones, around nine tenths of which appear only once. Source material: memory CD8+ T cells sorted from blood. The receptor source for this set is a man younger than 30 in good health. CDR3s include the opening cysteine and the closing phenylalanine or tryptophan. A D gene is named only where the DNA matches it firmly. For some rows the clone size is stated as once, few or many, or as a class when expanded; others skip it.

TRBJ2-7 TRBV11-2 - - CASSTPSLTHGQYF TGTGCCAGCAGCACCCCGTCACTGACCCACGGGCAGTACTTC
TRBJ1-3 TRBV6-1 - - CASTGYPSSGNTIYF TGTGCCTCAACAGGGTACCCCTCCTCTGGAAACACCATATATTTT
TRBJ1-2 TRBV4-1 - - CASSQEIRAAHGYTF TGCGCCAGCAGCCAAGAGATCAGGGCGGCTCATGGCTACACCTTC
TRBJ2-5 TRBV16 TRBD2 - CASSQSLAGDAETQYF TGTGCCAGCAGCCAATCACTAGCGGGAGATGCGGAGACCCAGTACTTC
TRBJ1-1 TRBV6-5 TRBD1 - CASSYRGRWGNTEAFF TGTGCCAGCAGTTACAGGGGGCGCTGGGGGAACACTGAAGCTTTCTTT
TRBJ2-7 TRBV28 TRBD2 - CASSSPPGLAERSGYEQYF TGTGCCAGCAGTTCTCCTCCGGGACTAGCGGAACGAAGTGGCTACGAGCAGTACTTC
TRBJ2-2 TRBV18 - - CASSPPASTGELFF TGTGCCAGCTCACCACCCGCTAGCACCGGGGAGCTGTTTTTT
TRBJ1-2 TRBV5-1 TRBD1 - CASSLGTGIWEYGYTF TGCGCCAGCAGCCTGGGGACAGGGATTTGGGAATATGGCTACACCTTC
TRBJ1-6 TRBV28 - - CASRLTESHNSPLHF TGTGCCAGCAGGTTGACAGAGAGTCATAATTCACCCCTCCACTTT
TRBJ2-3 TRBV6-5 TRBD2 - CASSYGAGGPDTQYF TGTGCCAGCAGTTACGGGGCGGGAGGGCCAGATACGCAGTATTTT
TRBJ2-7 TRBV9 TRBD2 - CASSVAGLADYEQYF TGTGCCAGCAGCGTAGCGGGACTAGCGGACTACGAGCAGTACTTC
TRBJ2-7 TRBV5-6 - - CASSPGTNSYEQYF TGTGCCAGCAGCCCCGGGACAAACTCCTACGAGCAGTACTTC
TRBJ2-7 TRBV18 - - CASSPKSSYEQYF TGTGCCAGCTCACCGAAGAGCTCCTACGAGCAGTACTTC
TRBJ1-5 TRBV19 - - CASSIGLGQDPSNQPQHF TGTGCCAGTAGTATAGGACTGGGGCAGGATCCTAGCAATCAGCCCCAGCATTTT
TRBJ2-1 TRBV7-6 TRBD1 many CASSLDRGPYNEQFF TGTGCCAGCAGCCTGGACAGGGGTCCCTACAATGAGCAGTTCTTC
TRBJ2-2 TRBV7-9 - many CASSPTTGGELFF TGTGCCAGCAGCCCCACCACGGGCGGGGAGCTGTTTTTT
TRBJ2-4 TRBV4-1 - - CASSPPGSNIQYF TGCGCCAGCAGCCCACCCGGGAGTAACATTCAGTACTTC
TRBJ2-7 TRBV9 - - CASSANSYEQYF TGTGCCAGCAGCGCGAACTCCTACGAGCAGTACTTC
TRBJ2-7 TRBV5-3 - once CARSFIRTGEGSGSWYEQYF TGTGCCAGAAGCTTCATCAGGACAGGGGAAGGTAGCGGGAGTTGGTACGAGCAGTACTTC
TRBJ2-2 TRBV13 - - CASSLGGSGTGELFF TGTGCCAGCAGCTTAGGAGGGTCGGGGACCGGGGAGCTGTTTTTT
TRBJ1-2 TRBV6-5 TRBD1 few CASSYGQAWDYGYTF TGTGCCAGCAGTTACGGACAGGCTTGGGACTATGGCTACACCTTC
TRBJ1-1 TRBV28 TRBD1 - CASSSFSDRGITEAFF TGTGCCAGCAGTTCGTTTTCAGACAGGGGGATCACTGAAGCTTTCTTT
TRBJ2-7 TRBV4-1 TRBD1 - CASSPPGTAYEQYF TGCGCCAGCAGCCCCCCCGGGACAGCCTACGAGCAGTACTTC
TRBJ2-7 TRBV10-1 - - CASSEGPWEQYF TGCGCCAGCAGTGAGGGGCCGTGGGAGCAGTACTTC
TRBJ2-7 TRBV14 TRBD1 once CASSHFPGQDNDEQYF TGTGCCAGCAGCCATTTCCCGGGACAGGATAACGACGAGCAGTACTTC
TRBJ2-2 TRBV9 TRBD2 - CASSVASGSGELFF TGTGCCAGCAGCGTCGCTAGCGGGTCCGGGGAGCTGTTTTTT
TRBJ1-2 TRBV6-1 - - CASSGRIQGGSEGYTF TGTGCCAGCAGTGGGCGGATACAGGGTGGCTCAGAGGGCTACACCTTC
TRBJ2-3 TRBV7-6 TRBD1 - CASSSGTGSDTQYF TGTGCCAGCAGCTCCGGGACAGGGTCAGATACGCAGTATTTT
TRBJ2-1 TRBV6-1 TRBD2 - CASSEARLAGYNEQFF TGTGCCAGCAGTGAAGCTCGGCTAGCGGGGTACAATGAGCAGTTCTTC
TRBJ2-1 TRBV7-9 - - CASSPPISDEQFF TGTGCCAGCAGCCCCCCTATCAGTGATGAGCAGTTCTTC
TRBJ2-7 TRBV4-1 - - CASSPSVRVREQYF TGCGCCAGCAGCCCCTCGGTCAGGGTTCGGGAGCAGTACTTC
TRBJ2-4 TRBV10-2 - - CASSDQRPGNIQYF TGCGCCAGCAGTGATCAGAGACCAGGTAACATTCAGTACTTC
TRBJ2-7 TRBV2 - - CASSGPLGTDRSAYF TGTGCCAGCAGTGGTCCCCTCGGGACCGACAGGAGCGCGTACTTC
TRBJ2-1 TRBV7-2 - - CASSFTRNEQFF TGTGCCAGCAGCTTCACTCGTAATGAGCAGTTCTTC
TRBJ2-2 TRBV2 - once CATEVGTGELFF TGTGCCACAGAAGTGGGGACCGGGGAGCTGTTTTTT
TRBJ2-5 TRBV10-1 - - CASSGGQGMETQYF TGCGCCAGCAGTGGTGGGCAGGGGATGGAGACCCAGTACTTC
TRBJ2-3 TRBV10-3 TRBD2 - CAISQRGGTDTQYF TGTGCCATCAGTCAGCGGGGGGGCACAGATACGCAGTATTTT
TRBJ2-3 TRBV6-1 - once CASSEQFTDTQYF TGTGCCAGCAGTGAACAGTTCACAGATACGCAGTATTTT
TRBJ2-7 TRBV11-2 TRBD1 - CASSSPETGMAYEQYF TGTGCCAGCAGCTCACCCGAGACAGGGATGGCCTACGAGCAGTACTTC
TRBJ1-5 TRBV9 - - CASSVDGIEDQPQHF TGTGCCAGCAGCGTAGACGGCATTGAGGATCAGCCCCAGCATTTT
TRBJ2-5 TRBV2 - - CASSETAGETQYF TGTGCCAGCAGTGAGACAGCCGGAGAGACCCAGTACTTC
TRBJ1-1 TRBV7-9 - - CASSTNRGQLNTEAFF TGTGCCAGCAGCACAAACCGTGGACAGCTGAACACTGAAGCTTTCTTT
TRBJ2-1 TRBV21-1 - - CASSKLHYNEQFF TGTGCCAGCAGCAAACTCCATTACAATGAGCAGTTCTTC
TRBJ2-3 TRBV6-1 - few CASMQGTDTQYF TGTGCCAGCATGCAGGGCACAGATACGCAGTATTTT
TRBJ2-2 TRBV29-1 - - CSVEGVLTGELFF TGCAGCGTTGAAGGGGTGCTGACCGGGGAGCTGTTTTTT
TRBJ2-7 TRBV10-3 TRBD1 - CAISYRDRVEQYF TGTGCCATCAGCTACCGCGACAGGGTCGAGCAGTACTTC
TRBJ1-1 TRBV30 - - CAWSVFPPGPPFGAFF TGTGCCTGGAGTGTATTTCCGCCAGGGCCACCTTTTGGTGCTTTCTTT
TRBJ1-2 TRBV4-3 - - CASSQDEGLGSYGYTF TGCGCCAGCAGCCAAGATGAGGGATTAGGGAGCTATGGCTACACCTTC
TRBJ2-1 TRBV9 - - CASSVVGGGNNEQFF TGTGCCAGCAGCGTAGTCGGGGGCGGAAACAATGAGCAGTTCTTC
TRBJ2-3 TRBV9 TRBD2 - CASSPVVDPGLAGADTQYF TGTGCCAGCAGCCCAGTAGTTGATCCGGGACTAGCGGGGGCAGATACGCAGTATTTT
TRBJ2-7 TRBV28 - - CASSLRSGAYEQYF TGTGCCAGCAGTTTGCGCTCAGGGGCCTACGAGCAGTACTTC